The clone carrying this T cell receptor (beta chain) was picked up one time. The antigen remains undetermined. The CDR3 is made up of 12 amino acids. The V gene's germline CDR1 is PRHDT and CDR2 FYEKMQ (reference sequence). Deletions cut 1 base from V and 11 bases from J, with 11 bases between. These data are taken from a study of cytomegalovirus exposure and HLA in healthy donors. General study points: Productive rates of about 87% or about 30% were seen for most TCR beta V segments in an earlier analysis.

The PCR used 60 Vbeta and 13 Jbeta primers. Only in-frame clones appear in the TCRdb table, and some are missing; sequencing was by immunoSEQ multiplex PCR. The sample contains around 91,000 clones, around 80% of which appear only once. Sequences were obtained from PBMCs. This sequence joins TRBV13 and TRBJ1-1; D ambiguous. This receptor was obtained from a male donor in good health and CMV-seropositive. DNA for the CDR3: TGTGCCAGCAGCTTAGAAGGAACGCGGGCTTTCTTT. This sequence encodes CASSLEGTRAFF.